This TCR beta chain is from a study of blood T cell repertoires in COVID-19. About the research overall: Samples came from the United States, Italy and Spain, spanning acute and convalescent COVID-19.

Original methodology: The authors estimated nucleated cell counts from reference gene primer amplification. TCRdb's table, derived via immunoSEQ multiplex PCR, lists solely in-frame clones and lacks some. The V and J calls and clone size come from that table; D and trimming were worked out from the DNA. Among hundreds of thousands of clones listed, around 83% were seen once. In its sample, this clone was seen once. CDR3 length: 15 amino acids. Between the trimmed V and J ends, which lost 5 bases and 0 bases, there was a span of 13 bases. From germline, CDR1 is SEHNR and CDR2 FQNEAQ (reference sequence).

The material sequenced was peripheral blood. The sequence was obtained from a man older than 75 with acute or convalescent COVID-19. This rearrangement joins TRBV7-9 to TRBJ1-2; D possibly corresponds to TRBD1 (5 bases). In DNA, the CDR3 is TGTGCCAGCAGCCATCCTCGGGGGACTAACTATGGCTACACCTTC. It encodes CASSHPRGTNYGYTF. Together with reference TRBV7-9 and TRBJ1-2, the CDR3 gives the full variable domain: DTGVSQNPRHKITKRGQNVTFRCDPISEHNRLYWYRQTLGQGPEFLTYFQNEAQLEKSRLLSDRFSAERPKGSFSTLEIQRTEQGDSAMYLCASSHPRGTNYGYTFGSGTRLTVV.